What follows are 23 T cell receptor beta chains derived from one specimen sequenced in a study of T-cell memory formation after mild COVID-19. A single record per CDR3 protein comes from TCRdb applying MiXCR to the 5' RACE reads. This table has fewer than 140,000 distinct CDR3 sequences, under 15% appearing once. The sequenced sample consisted of PBMCs or a T cell subset sorted from them (not recorded which). These receptors were collected from an adult woman who had mild COVID-19 (a few samples of this study predate the infection). Cell type and time point are not known.

This chain links TRBV5-6 with TRBJ2-7; D unresolved. This CDR3 region has 13 residues. The germline gives CDR1 SGHDT, CDR2 YYEEEE. V dropped 0 bases and J dropped 5 bases, with 9 bases sitting between them. The CDR3 here is CASSLVYLDEQYF. In nucleotides, the CDR3 is TGTGCCAGCAGCTTGGTCTATCTCGACGAGCAGTACTTC.

This clonotype has a handful of counts. CDR3: CSATNQPGLAGGPSYEQYF. DNA for the CDR3: TGCAGTGCTACGAACCAGCCGGGACTAGCGGGAGGGCCTTCCTACGAGCAGTACTTC. The chain joins TRBV20-1 to TRBJ2-7; 16 nucleotides align to TRBD2. This CDR3 has 19 residues. Trimming at V came to 4 bases and at J to 1 base, leaving 13 bases not matched to a gene. In germline, CDR1 is DFQATT, CDR2 SNEGSKA (reference sequence).

The chain links TRBV29-1 to TRBJ1-2; no clear D gene. V was shortened by 3 bases and J by 4 bases, with 18 bases between the two germline ends. This CDR3 spans 15 amino acids. Germline CDR1 and CDR2: SQVTM and ANQGSEA. DNA of the CDR3: TGCAGCGTTGATTGGGCCTCCGCTTGGGGCTATGGCTACACCTTC. This translates into CSVDWASAWGYGYTF.

This clonotype was counted between two and nine times. The rearrangement uses TRBV7-8 and TRBJ2-1; TRBD2 aligns across 8 bases. The V and J ends lost 5 bases and 1 base, in that order; junction bases with no gene match: 4. CDR1 is SGHVS and CDR2 is FQNEAQ in the germline V gene. CDR3 length: 15 residues. The CDR3 bases are TGTGCCAGCAGCCTCGGGAGGGCTTCCTACAATGAGCAGTTCTTC. The encoded protein is CASSLGRASYNEQFF.

This chain links TRBV7-6 with TRBJ2-3; TRBD2 aligns across 12 bases. The CDR3 runs 18 residues. Germline CDR1 SGHVS, CDR2 FNYEAQ. V dropped 1 base and J dropped 1; count of bases not matched to a gene: 6. In DNA form, the CDR3 reads TGTGCCAGCAGCTTAGAACTAGCGGGGGGCTTACGCACAGATACGCAGTATTTT. It is translated as CASSLELAGGLRTDTQYF. Looking up the rest from reference TRBV7-6 and TRBJ2-3 gives the full variable domain: GAGVSQSPRYKVTKRGQDVALRCDPISGHVSLYWYRQALGQGPEFLTYFNYEAQQDKSGLPNDRFSAERPEGSISTLTIQRTEQRDSAMYRCASSLELAGGLRTDTQYFGPGTRLTVL.

In this sample, this clonotype turned up many times. This chain links TRBV20-1 with TRBJ2-1; 14 nucleotides line up with TRBD2. V was pared by 4 bases and J by 8 bases, with 7 bases of the junction left unmatched. This CDR3 is built from 15 residues. CDR1 and CDR2 (germline): DFQATT, SNEGSKA (reference sequence). The CDR3 spells CSAMTSGREWDEQFF. The CDR3 bases are TGCAGTGCTATGACTAGCGGGAGGGAATGGGATGAGCAGTTCTTC.

V and J are TRBV12-3 or TRBV12-4 and TRBJ2-5, with 9 bases matching TRBD1. The CDR3 loop spans 13 amino acids. The V gene end was trimmed by 8 bases and the J gene end by 5 bases; junction bases not matched to a gene: 6. The CDR3 coding sequence is TGTGCCAGCCTATCGGGACAGGGTGAGACCCAGTACTTC. This codes for CASLSGQGETQYF.

This clonotype showed up many times. The V and J genes are TRBV29-1 and TRBJ2-3; TRBD2 matches 7 bases. Germline values: CDR1 SQVTM, CDR2 ANQGSEA. V was pared by 4 bases and J by 0 bases, with 7 bases of the junction left unmatched. CDR3 length: 15 amino acids. CDR3 DNA: TGCAGCGTTGCCCTGGGGGGGACTAGCACAGATACGCAGTATTTT. This translates into CSVALGGTSTDTQYF.

This clonotype has more than one count but fewer than ten. The rearrangement uses TRBV7-9 and TRBJ2-2; D might be TRBD1 (6 bases). V dropped 2 bases and J dropped 1 base, with 14 bases sitting between them. CDR1 is SEHNR, CDR2 FQNEAQ, per germline (reference sequence). This CDR3 has 17 amino acids. The CDR3 here is CASSLTLRGLNTGELFF. The CDR3 coding sequence is TGTGCCAGCAGCTTAACTTTGAGGGGGTTGAACACCGGGGAGCTGTTTTTT.

This clonotype was seen only a few times. V gene TRBV7-9 combines with J gene TRBJ2-3; possible D gene TRBD1, 5 bases. This CDR3 contains 14 residues. Germline lookup yields CDR1 SEHNR and CDR2 FQNEAQ (reference sequence). Deletions cut 8 bases from V and 1 base from J, with 13 bases between. Written as DNA, the CDR3 is TGTGCCAGCCGCCATGAAGGGGGCACAGATACGCAGTATTTT. Its translation: CASRHEGGTDTQYF.

As for this clonotype: One junction end disagrees with the germline gene, perhaps due to a read error. V usage is TRBV15 and J usage is TRBJ1-2; tentatively, D is TRBD1 (5 bases). The CDR3 is 14 residues long. Per the germline V gene, CDR1 is LNHNV and CDR2 is YYDKDF (reference sequence). Here the CDR3 reads CATSSDSSFYGYTF. As DNA, the CDR3 is TGTGCCACCAGCAGTGACAGCTCGTTCTATGGTTACACCTTC. The full variable domain, rest sourced from reference TRBV15 and TRBJ1-2, is DAMVIQNPRYQVTQFGKPVTLSCSQTLNHNVMYWYQQKSSQAPKLLFHYYDKDFNNEADTPDNFQSRRPNTSFCFLDIRSPGLGDTAMYLCATSSDSSFYGYTFGSGTRLTVV.

The CDR3 here is CASSEGGYDSEQFF. For the CDR3, the DNA is TGTGCCAGCAGTGAAGGTGGCTACGATTCAGAGCAGTTCTTC. This rearrangement joins TRBV2 to TRBJ2-1; no clear D gene. Germline CDR1 SNHLY, CDR2 FYNNEI. The CDR3 spans 14 residues. Trimming stripped 1 base from V and 10 bases from J, with 14 bases between.

This clonotype was seen at least ten times. The gene calls are TRBV12-3 or TRBV12-4 and TRBJ2-1, with TRBD2 matching 16 bases. V trimming: 4 bases; J trimming: 2 bases; junction bases outside the gene matches: 14. There are 21 residues in the CDR3. CDR3 nucleotides: TGTGCCAGCAGTTCCGGGACTAGCGGGAGGGCCAAGGGAGGGACCTACAATGAGCAGTTCTTC. Its translation: CASSSGTSGRAKGGTYNEQFF.

The chain uses TRBV29-1 and TRBJ2-2; TRBD2 is a possible D gene (6 bases). Deletions cut 6 bases from V and 5 bases from J, with 13 bases between. The germline gives CDR1 SQVTM, CDR2 ANQGSEA. CDR3 length: 13 amino acids. Here the CDR3 DNA reads TGCAGCGTACCCTGGGGGGAAACCGGGGAGCTGTTTTTT. Encoded protein: CSVPWGETGELFF.

This chain links TRBV9 with TRBJ2-1; 7 bases line up with TRBD2. V gave up 0 bases and J gave up 6 bases; unmatched junction bases: 6. This CDR3 contains 15 residues. The germline V gene has CDR1 SGDLS and CDR2 YYNGEE. The CDR3 region is CASSVDSGGTNEQFF. The CDR3 DNA reads TGTGCCAGCAGCGTAGACTCGGGAGGAACCAATGAGCAGTTCTTC. The entire variable domain, with the rest obtained from reference TRBV9 and TRBJ2-1, is as follows: DSGVTQTPKHLITATGQRVTLRCSPRSGDLSVYWYQQSLDQGLQFLIQYYNGEERAKGNILERFSAQQFPDLHSELNLSSLELGDSALYFCASSVDSGGTNEQFFGPGTRLTVL.

This clonotype was seen only a few times. The chain links TRBV24-1 to TRBJ2-2; D perhaps matches TRBD2 (7 bases). Germline V lookup: CDR1 KGHDR, CDR2 SFDVKD. With 10 bases removed from V and 4 bases from J, the gap between germline ends came to 12 bases. This CDR3 is 13 amino acids long. CDR3 amino acids: CATSGTSTGELFF. CDR3 DNA sequence: TGTGCCACAAGCGGGACAAGCACCGGGGAGCTGTTTTTT.

This clonotype was seen only once. The V and J genes are TRBV7-9 and TRBJ2-3; 8 bases match TRBD1. The J segment lost 3 bases and the V segment lost 8 bases, leaving 4 bases of the junction unmatched. Germline CDR1 is SEHNR and CDR2 is FQNEAQ (reference sequence). The CDR3 consists of 13 residues. CDR3 DNA: TGTGCCAGCCAGGACAGGGAGACAGATACGCAGTATTTT. Residues: CASQDRETDTQYF.

The J gene is TRBJ1-2, the V gene TRBV6-2 or TRBV6-3, with no clear D. This CDR3 spans 18 amino acids. The V and J ends lost 0 bases and 0 bases respectively, with 17 bases between them. Germline lookup yields CDR1 MNHEY and CDR2 SVGEGT. The CDR3 DNA reads TGTGCCAGCAGTTACTCGAGGAGCGCAGGATACCCTAACTATGGCTACACCTTC. Translating gives CASSYSRSAGYPNYGYTF.

The chain uses TRBV7-2 and TRBJ1-6; D gene ambiguous. The CDR3 runs 14 residues. V gave up 4 bases and J gave up 10 bases, with 14 bases separating them. Germline lookup yields CDR1 SGHTA and CDR2 FQGNSA. The CDR3 protein is CASSYPQTKSPLHF. As DNA, the CDR3 is TGTGCCAGCAGCTATCCTCAGACGAAATCACCCCTCCACTTT.

This sequence joins TRBV7-8 and TRBJ2-7; D is unresolved. The germline V and J ends were trimmed by 1 base and 2 bases, with 9 bases remaining between them. The CDR3 is 14 amino acids. CDR1 SGHVS and CDR2 FQNEAQ come from the germline V gene. The CDR3 here is CASSLEGWAYEQYF. CDR3 nucleotide sequence: TGTGCCAGCAGCTTAGAAGGGTGGGCCTACGAGCAGTACTTC.

This clonotype has a handful of counts. The chain links TRBV19 to TRBJ1-5; the match to TRBD1 covers 9 bases. V lost 1 base to trimming and J lost 7 bases; unmatched junction nucleotides: 5. CDR3 length: 15 residues. Germline V lookup: CDR1 LNHDA, CDR2 SQIVND (reference sequence). The CDR3 DNA is TGTGCCAGTAGTATAGGGACAGGGGCAGGCCAGCCCCAGCATTTT. The encoded protein is CASSIGTGAGQPQHF.

This chain links TRBV29-1 with TRBJ2-5; TRBD1 matches at 9 bases. Trimming at V came to 7 bases and at J to 0 bases, leaving 12 bases not matched to a gene. Germline V gene sequence: CDR1 SQVTM, CDR2 ANQGSEA. The CDR3 is made up of 16 amino acids. The CDR3 bases are TGCAGCGCCCTCGGACAGGGGTTTTCGTACCAAGAGACCCAGTACTTC. Encoded protein: CSALGQGFSYQETQYF.

V and J are TRBV12-3 or TRBV12-4 and TRBJ2-5, with 13 bases fitting TRBD2. The CDR3 contains 20 residues. J gave up 5 bases and V 3 bases, and 18 bases lay outside the gene matches. This CDR3 reads CASSFVLTSGRLESSETQYF. The DNA for the CDR3 is TGTGCCAGCAGTTTCGTCCTGACTAGCGGGAGGTTAGAGTCGAGTGAGACCCAGTACTTC.